This TCR beta chain was documented in a study of cytomegalovirus exposure and HLA in healthy donors. V shed 2 bases and J shed 8 bases, with 7 bases lying between them. The CDR3 spans 13 residues. Per the germline V gene, CDR1 is SEHNR and CDR2 is FQNEAQ (reference sequence). Study-wide points: It was 160 or so TCR beta chains that were listed as cytomegalovirus-associated. TCR association rates varied by HLA locus in a later analysis, with DRB1 highest and HLA-C lowest.

This clone came up a few times. Its antigen is as yet unknown. This PCR relied on a set of 60 Vbeta primers and 13 Jbeta primers. Produced via immunoSEQ multiplex PCR; TCRdb's table is partial and in-frame only. The sample shows roughly 120,000 clones, around 78% of them seen only once. This TCR came from a middle-aged man in good health and CMV-seronegative. The sample taken for sequencing was PBMCs. The V call is TRBV7-9, the J call TRBJ1-6; the D is unclear. CDR3 nucleotide sequence: TGTGCCAGCAGCTTATCTATTGATTCACCCCTCCACTTT. Its protein product is CASSLSIDSPLHF.